Presented here are 29 T cell receptor beta chains from one specimen sequenced in a study of vaccination effects on CD4 cells after COVID-19. Data came from immunoSEQ multiplex PCR; TCRdb stores just in-frame clones and leaves some out. The table records roughly 61,000 clones, roughly 81% of them present only once. Antigen-specific CD4+ T cells expanded by the ViraFEST assay with viral peptide pools were then sequenced. Following a roughly 10-day culture, CD4+ T cells were purified. These receptors' targets are unknown. Sequenced here: CD4+ T cells from PBMCs cultured with HCoV-229E spike peptides, sampled before COVID-19 vaccination. All receptors derive from a human donor who received a COVID-19 vaccine.

This chain joins TRBV30 and TRBJ1-2, with D unclear. The CDR3 covers 11 residues. Germline assignment: CDR1 GTSNPN and CDR2 SVGIG (reference sequence). Trimming shortened V by 0 bases and J by 2 bases, and 1 base separated the two germline ends. The CDR3 sequence is CAWSVNYGYTF. In DNA, the CDR3 is TGTGCCTGGAGTGTGAACTATGGCTACACCTTC.

V and J are TRBV27 and TRBJ1-5; 9 bases match TRBD1. CDR3 length: 13 amino acids. The germline V gene encodes CDR1 MNHEY and CDR2 SMNVEV (reference sequence). Unmatched junction bases numbered 2, after V lost 8 bases and J lost 3 bases. This chain's CDR3 is CASGDRANQPQHF. CDR3 bases: TGTGCCAGCGGGGACAGGGCCAATCAGCCCCAGCATTTT.

CDR3 residues: CASSSGTGRSGELFF. The DNA of the CDR3 is TGTGCCAGCAGCTCCGGGACAGGGCGTTCCGGGGAGCTGTTTTTT. V usage is TRBV7-3 and J usage is TRBJ2-2, with 9 bases aligning to TRBD1. The germline V gene encodes CDR1 SGHTA and CDR2 FQGTGA. Trimming took 4 bases from V and 6 from J; bases not matched to a gene: 6. This CDR3 is built from 15 residues.

This chain uses TRBV27 with TRBJ2-2; the match to TRBD1 covers 8 bases. Germline V gives CDR1 MNHEY, CDR2 SMNVEV (reference sequence). CDR3 size: 17 residues. Trimming at V came to 5 bases and at J to 3 bases, leaving 11 bases not matched to a gene. CDR3 protein: CASSQNPRGPDTGELFF. CDR3 nucleotide sequence: TGTGCCAGCAGTCAAAACCCCAGGGGGCCGGACACCGGGGAGCTGTTTTTT.

J is TRBJ1-4 and V is TRBV19; tentatively, D is TRBD1 (5 bases). The CDR3 consists of 15 residues. Germline CDR1 is LNHDA and CDR2 is SQIVND (reference sequence). Between the trimmed V and J ends, which lost 7 bases and 5 bases, there was a span of 17 bases. In DNA form, the CDR3 reads TGTGCCAGTACCTCCCTTGGGGCATTCAATGAAAAACTGTTTTTT. Translation: CASTSLGAFNEKLFF.

The chain links TRBV5-1 to TRBJ1-1, with D uncertain. Trimming cost V 2 bases and J 2 bases, with 13 bases left between them. Germline V gene lookup returns CDR1 SGHRS and CDR2 YFSETQ. There are 15 residues in the CDR3. Here the CDR3 reads CASSFAGGHNTEAFF. For the CDR3, the DNA is TGCGCCAGCAGCTTCGCCGGCGGTCATAACACTGAAGCTTTCTTT.

In this sample, this clone turned up once. The rearrangement joins TRBV7-2 to TRBJ2-1; 7 positions agree with TRBD1. CDR3 length equals 16 residues. Trimming at V came to 1 base and at J to 2 bases, leaving 5 bases not matched to a gene. CDR1 is SGHTA, CDR2 FQGNSA, per germline. The CDR3 reads CASSLVGDRTYNEQFF. Written as DNA, the CDR3 is TGTGCCAGCAGCTTAGTGGGGGACAGAACCTACAATGAGCAGTTCTTC.

This rearrangement joins TRBV6-2 or TRBV6-3 to TRBJ1-2; TRBD1 might be the D (5 bases). The CDR3 is made up of 15 amino acids. V gave up 2 bases and J gave up 2 bases, with 12 bases separating them. Germline-derived CDR1 and CDR2 are MNHEY and SVGEGT. CDR3 residues: CASSYPGTANYGYTF. In DNA, the CDR3 is TGTGCCAGCAGTTACCCCGGGACGGCAAACTATGGCTACACCTTC.

The chain has TRBV30 and TRBJ2-5; D remains unclear. The V and J ends lost 0 bases and 5 bases respectively, with 7 bases between them. Germline V gene data show CDR1 as GTSNPN and CDR2 as SVGIG (reference sequence). This CDR3 spans 12 amino acids. CDR3 amino acids: CAWSVQFETQYF. The CDR3 DNA reads as TGTGCCTGGAGTGTACAGTTTGAGACCCAGTACTTC.

This clone has a single count. The V call is TRBV11-3, the J call TRBJ2-6; 7 bases line up with TRBD1. CDR1 and CDR2 (germline): SGHNT, YENEEA. The V segment lost 5 bases and the J segment 2 bases; nucleotides outside the gene matches: 6. CDR3 length: 16 residues. The CDR3: CASSLRDSTGANVLTF. In nucleotides, the CDR3 is TGTGCCAGCAGCCTCCGGGACAGCACTGGGGCCAACGTCCTGACTTTC.

This chain joins TRBV6-2 or TRBV6-3 and TRBJ1-5, with D unresolved. CDR1 MNHEY and CDR2 SVGEGT come from the germline V gene. V lost 0 bases and J lost 5, with 5 bases in between. CDR3 length: 13 residues. CDR3 in DNA: TGTGCCAGCAGTTACTCCAGAGATCAGCCCCAGCATTTT. It encodes CASSYSRDQPQHF.

The genes are TRBV9 and TRBJ2-3; 7 nucleotides line up with TRBD2. Germline V lookup: CDR1 SGDLS, CDR2 YYNGEE. V lost 4 bases and J lost 5; bases outside the gene matches: 16. CDR3 length: 17 residues. Here the CDR3 reads CASSPKTSVTYLDTQYF. CDR3 nucleotides: TGTGCCAGCAGCCCTAAAACTAGCGTGACTTATTTAGATACGCAGTATTTT.

The rearrangement links TRBV30 to TRBJ1-4, with TRBD1 matching over 11 bases. The CDR3 is made up of 15 amino acids. J was trimmed by 7 bases and V by 2 bases; bases with no gene match: 6. Germline V gives CDR1 GTSNPN, CDR2 SVGIG (reference sequence). The CDR3: CAWSPQDRGREKLFF. CDR3 sequence (DNA): TGTGCCTGGAGTCCCCAGGACAGGGGGCGTGAAAAACTGTTTTTT. The whole variable domain, filled in from reference TRBV30 and TRBJ1-4, reads SQTIHQWPATLVQPVGSPLSLECTVEGTSNPNLYWYRQAAGRGLQLLFYSVGIGQISSEVPQNLSASRPQDRQFILSSKKLLLSDSGFYLCAWSPQDRGREKLFFGSGTQLSVL.

This chain links TRBV6-5 with TRBJ1-2, with D perhaps TRBD1 (5 bases). The germline V gene encodes CDR1 MNHEY and CDR2 SVGAGI. The CDR3 covers 14 residues. Trimming left V 7 bases short and J 3 bases short, with 15 bases between. The CDR3 loop reads CASTFRQSYYGYTF. CDR3 DNA: TGTGCCAGCACTTTTCGACAGTCCTACTATGGCTACACCTTC.

The J gene is TRBJ2-2, the V gene TRBV24-1; TRBD1 matches at 7 bases. Germline loops: CDR1 KGHDR, CDR2 SFDVKD. J was trimmed by 5 bases and V by 4 bases; bases with no gene match: 6. The CDR3 runs 15 residues. This CDR3 is CATSDPTGLTGELFF. The CDR3 bases are TGTGCCACCAGTGACCCGACAGGGCTTACCGGGGAGCTGTTTTTT.

This chain links TRBV30 with TRBJ1-6; 7 bases are shared with TRBD1. The CDR3 spans 15 residues. V was clipped by 1 base and J by 7 bases; unmatched bases: 7. Looked up from germline, CDR1 is GTSNPN and CDR2 is SVGIG (reference sequence). The CDR3 bases are TGTGCCTGGAGTGAACTTCAGGGGGTCAATTCACCCCTCCACTTT. Encoded protein: CAWSELQGVNSPLHF.

This sequence joins TRBV24-1 and TRBJ2-5; TRBD2 agrees at 8 bases. Germline V gene lookup returns CDR1 KGHDR and CDR2 SFDVKD. The CDR3 loop spans 15 amino acids. V was pared by 5 bases and J by 2 bases, with 6 bases of the junction left unmatched. The CDR3 DNA reads TGTGCCACCAGTGTCGGGGGGGGAGTTCAAGAGACCCAGTACTTC. Amino acids: CATSVGGGVQETQYF.

The chain recombines TRBV9 with TRBJ1-6, with D possibly TRBD1 on 5 matching bases. V lost 4 bases and J 8 bases, leaving 10 bases between the germline ends. Per the germline V gene, CDR1 is SGDLS and CDR2 is YYNGEE. The CDR3 length is 13 residues. In DNA, the CDR3 is TGTGCCAGCAGCCCAACAGGCGATTCACCCCTCCACTTT. This gives the protein CASSPTGDSPLHF.

The chain employs TRBV6-2 or TRBV6-3 and TRBJ1-5; D gene ambiguous. Germline CDR1 and CDR2: MNHEY and SVGEGT. The V gene lost 5 bases and the J gene lost 3 bases, with 8 bases spanning the gap. The CDR3 is 13 amino acids. The CDR3 sequence: CASSQFVNQPQHF. The CDR3 DNA is TGTGCCAGCAGTCAGTTTGTCAATCAGCCCCAGCATTTT.

The CDR3 region is CASSSDRVTQPQHF. The CDR3 DNA reads as TGTGCCAGCAGCTCGGACAGGGTGACTCAGCCCCAGCATTTT. This chain connects TRBV7-9 to TRBJ1-5; 8 bases map to TRBD1. The trim removed 4 bases at V and 6 bases at J, leaving 5 bases unmatched. Germline CDR1 is SEHNR and CDR2 is FQNEAQ (reference sequence). This CDR3 comprises 14 residues. The variable domain in full, with the rest retrieved from reference TRBV7-9 and TRBJ1-5, is DTGVSQNPRHKITKRGQNVTFRCDPISEHNRLYWYRQTLGQGPEFLTYFQNEAQLEKSRLLSDRFSAERPKGSFSTLEIQRTEQGDSAMYLCASSSDRVTQPQHFGDGTRLSIL.

The rearrangement links TRBV21-1 to TRBJ1-1. TRBV21-1 is a documented pseudogene. CDR3 size: 16 residues. CDR3 region: CASRMRVATIRTEAFF. CDR3 nucleotide sequence: TGTGCCAGCAGAATGAGAGTAGCTACAATTCGCACTGAAGCTTTCTTT.

The chain links TRBV14 to TRBJ1-2, with D perhaps TRBD1 (6 bases). Trimming pared 4 bases from V and 8 bases from J, leaving 26 bases between. The CDR3 spans 17 residues. Per the germline V gene, CDR1 is SGHDN and CDR2 is FVKESK. CDR3 DNA: TGTGCCAGCAGCCCAGTACAGGGTTCATCATCGGGTGGAGGCTACACCTTC. Encoded protein: CASSPVQGSSSGGGYTF.

The CDR3 bases are TGTGCCAGCAGTGATGGTCCGGGATATGGCTACACCTTC. This encodes CASSDGPGYGYTF. The J gene is TRBJ1-2, the V gene TRBV6-4; D unresolved. The V gene's germline CDR1 is MRHNA and CDR2 SNTAGT. The V and J ends lost 3 bases and 5 bases respectively, with 10 bases between them. This CDR3 is built from 13 residues.

Only a few counts were recorded for this clone. The V gene is TRBV18, the J gene TRBJ1-5; a possible D gene is TRBD1 (5 bases). CDR3 length: 13 residues. The germline V gene has CDR1 KGHSH and CDR2 LQKENI. V lost 4 bases, J lost 4 bases, and 8 bases lay in between. DNA of the CDR3: TGTGCCAGCTCACTAGACAGAAATCAGCCCCAGCATTTT. Protein sequence: CASSLDRNQPQHF.

V gene TRBV28 combines with J gene TRBJ1-4; no clear D gene. The germline V gene has CDR1 MDHEN and CDR2 SYDVKM. Trimming removed 3 bases from V and 9 bases from J, with 14 bases in between. The CDR3 length is 14 residues. CDR3 bases: TGTGCCAGCAGTTTCCGGAGGGAACAGAAAAAACTGTTTTTT. Its protein product is CASSFRREQKKLFF. Complete variable domain (other parts from reference TRBV28 and TRBJ1-4): DVKVTQSSRYLVKRTGEKVFLECVQDMDHENMFWYRQDPGLGLRLIYFSYDVKMKEKGDIPEGYSVSREKKERFSLILESASTNQTSMYLCASSFRREQKKLFFGSGTQLSVL.

This clone was recorded only once. The chain joins TRBV4-1 to TRBJ2-2, with TRBD2 matching over 11 bases. The ends lost 4 bases at V and 5 bases at J; junction bases unmatched: 9. The CDR3 extends over 17 amino acids. The germline CDR1 and CDR2 sequences are MGHRA and YSYEKL. The CDR3 DNA follows: TGCGCCAGCAGCCGATATAGCGGGGGGGCCGGTACCGGGGAGCTGTTTTTT. This gives the protein CASSRYSGGAGTGELFF.

CDR3 sequence reads: CASSSWTVLAKNIQYF. CDR3 bases: TGTGCCAGTAGTTCCTGGACAGTCTTAGCCAAAAACATTCAGTACTTC. The rearrangement uses TRBV19 and TRBJ2-4; tentatively, D is TRBD1 (6 bases). Trimming took off 5 bases at V and 0 bases at J, with 14 bases between the two ends. The germline CDR1 and CDR2 sequences are LNHDA and SQIVND (reference sequence). The CDR3 is 16 residues long.

V and J are TRBV27 and TRBJ2-1, with D perhaps matching TRBD2 (7 bases). The CDR3 is 17 amino acids. The germline V and J ends were trimmed by 1 base and 4 bases, with 17 bases remaining between them. CDR1 and CDR2 from the germline V gene are MNHEY and SMNVEV (reference sequence). The CDR3 region has the DNA TGTGCCAGCAGTTTATTCTTCCAGGGGAGGGGGTACAATGAGCAGTTCTTC. It yields the protein CASSLFFQGRGYNEQFF.

The chain employs TRBV24-1 and TRBJ1-1, with D hard to call. The germline V gene has CDR1 KGHDR and CDR2 SFDVKD. The CDR3 length is 11 residues. With 9 bases removed from V and 6 bases from J, the gap between germline ends came to 10 bases. The CDR3 protein is CATAFGPEAFF. CDR3 coding DNA: TGTGCCACCGCCTTTGGGCCTGAAGCTTTCTTT.